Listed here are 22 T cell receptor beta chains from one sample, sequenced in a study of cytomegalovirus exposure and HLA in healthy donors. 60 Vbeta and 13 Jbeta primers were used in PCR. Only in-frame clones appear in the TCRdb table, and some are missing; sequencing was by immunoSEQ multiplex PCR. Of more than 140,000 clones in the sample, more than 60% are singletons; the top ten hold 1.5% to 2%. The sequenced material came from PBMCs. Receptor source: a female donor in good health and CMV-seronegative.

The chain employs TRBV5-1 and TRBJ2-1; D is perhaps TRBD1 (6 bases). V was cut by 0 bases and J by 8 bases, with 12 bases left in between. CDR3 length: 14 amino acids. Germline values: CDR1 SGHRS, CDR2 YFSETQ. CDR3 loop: CASSLGAGDHEQFF. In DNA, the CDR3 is TGCGCCAGCAGCTTGGGGGCAGGGGACCATGAGCAGTTCTTC.

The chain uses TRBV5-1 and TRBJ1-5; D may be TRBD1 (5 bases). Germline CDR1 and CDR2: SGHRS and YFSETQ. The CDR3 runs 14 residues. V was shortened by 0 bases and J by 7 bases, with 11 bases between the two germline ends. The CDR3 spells CASSLEGLGQPQHF. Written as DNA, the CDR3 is TGCGCCAGCAGCTTGGAGGGGTTGGGACAGCCCCAGCATTTT.

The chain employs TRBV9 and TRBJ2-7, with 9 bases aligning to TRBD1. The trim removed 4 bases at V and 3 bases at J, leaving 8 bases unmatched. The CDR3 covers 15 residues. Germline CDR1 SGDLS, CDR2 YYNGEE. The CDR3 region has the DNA TGTGCCAGCAGCCCAAAGGTGGGACAGGGCTACGAGCAGTACTTC. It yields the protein CASSPKVGQGYEQYF.

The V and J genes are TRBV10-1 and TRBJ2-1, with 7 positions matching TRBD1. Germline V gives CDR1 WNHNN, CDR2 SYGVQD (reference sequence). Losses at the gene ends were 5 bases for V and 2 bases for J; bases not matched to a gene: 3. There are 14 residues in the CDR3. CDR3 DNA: TGCGCCAGCAGTATGACAGGGACCTACAATGAGCAGTTCTTC. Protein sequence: CASSMTGTYNEQFF.

DNA of the CDR3: TGCAGTGCTAGCGACAGTACCCAGTACTTC. It yields the protein CSASDSTQYF. The V call is TRBV20-1, the J call TRBJ2-5; TRBD1 is a possible D gene (5 bases). This CDR3 region has 10 residues. Germline values: CDR1 DFQATT, CDR2 SNEGSKA (reference sequence). V was trimmed by 3 bases and J by 8 bases, leaving 7 bases between them.

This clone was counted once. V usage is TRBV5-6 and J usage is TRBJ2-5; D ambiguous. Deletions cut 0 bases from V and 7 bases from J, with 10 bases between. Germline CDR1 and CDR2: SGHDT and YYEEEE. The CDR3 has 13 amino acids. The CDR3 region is CASSLERLGTQYF. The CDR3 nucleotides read TGTGCCAGCAGCTTGGAACGGCTAGGGACCCAGTACTTC.

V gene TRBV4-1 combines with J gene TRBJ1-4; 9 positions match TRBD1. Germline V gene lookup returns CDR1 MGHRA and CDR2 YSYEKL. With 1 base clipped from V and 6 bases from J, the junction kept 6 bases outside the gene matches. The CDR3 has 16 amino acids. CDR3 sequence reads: CASSQVWDREHEKLFF. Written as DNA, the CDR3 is TGCGCCAGCAGCCAAGTATGGGACAGGGAGCATGAAAAACTGTTTTTT.

This chain's CDR3 is CASGPDRDQPQHF. The DNA for the CDR3 is TGTGCCAGTGGACCCGACAGGGATCAGCCCCAGCATTTT. The chain joins TRBV11-2 to TRBJ1-5, with 7 bases lining up with TRBD1. The CDR3 spans 13 residues. Germline V lookup: CDR1 SGHAT, CDR2 FQNNGV. V gave up 9 bases and J gave up 5 bases; unmatched junction bases: 7. The full variable domain, with the rest looked up from reference TRBV11-2 and TRBJ1-5, is EAGVAQSPRYKIIEKRQSVAFWCNPISGHATLYWYQQILGQGPKLLIQFQNNGVVDDSQLPKDRFSAERLKGVDSTLKIQPAKLEDSAVYLCASGPDRDQPQHFGDGTRLSIL.

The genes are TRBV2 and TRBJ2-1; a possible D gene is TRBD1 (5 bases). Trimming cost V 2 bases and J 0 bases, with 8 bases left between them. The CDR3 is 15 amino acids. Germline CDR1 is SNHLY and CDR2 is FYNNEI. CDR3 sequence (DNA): TGTGCCAGCAGTGAACGGACACTCTCCTACAATGAGCAGTTCTTC. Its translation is CASSERTLSYNEQFF.

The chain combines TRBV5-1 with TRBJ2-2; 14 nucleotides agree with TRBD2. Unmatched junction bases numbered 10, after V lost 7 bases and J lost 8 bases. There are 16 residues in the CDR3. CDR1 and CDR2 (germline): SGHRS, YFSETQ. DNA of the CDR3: TGCGCCAGCCAGGGACTAGCGGGAGTCGTCCCAGGGGAGCTGTTTTTT. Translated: CASQGLAGVVPGELFF.

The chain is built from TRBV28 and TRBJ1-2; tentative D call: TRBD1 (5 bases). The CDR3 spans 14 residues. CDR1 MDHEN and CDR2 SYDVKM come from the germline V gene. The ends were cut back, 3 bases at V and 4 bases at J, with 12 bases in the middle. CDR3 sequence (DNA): TGTGCCAGCAGTTTTCGGGGGACCAGCTATGGCTACACCTTC. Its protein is CASSFRGTSYGYTF.

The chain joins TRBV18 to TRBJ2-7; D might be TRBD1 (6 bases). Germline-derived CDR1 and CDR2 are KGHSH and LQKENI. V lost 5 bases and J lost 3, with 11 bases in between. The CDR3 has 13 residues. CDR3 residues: CASSGGHLYEQYF. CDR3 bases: TGTGCCAGCTCAGGGGGACACCTCTACGAGCAGTACTTC.

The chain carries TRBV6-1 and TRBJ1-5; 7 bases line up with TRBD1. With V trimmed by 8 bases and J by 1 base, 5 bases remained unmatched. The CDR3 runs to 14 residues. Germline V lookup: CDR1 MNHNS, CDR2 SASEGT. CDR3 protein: CASRGQASNQPQHF. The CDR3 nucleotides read TGTGCCAGCCGAGGACAGGCAAGCAATCAGCCCCAGCATTTT.

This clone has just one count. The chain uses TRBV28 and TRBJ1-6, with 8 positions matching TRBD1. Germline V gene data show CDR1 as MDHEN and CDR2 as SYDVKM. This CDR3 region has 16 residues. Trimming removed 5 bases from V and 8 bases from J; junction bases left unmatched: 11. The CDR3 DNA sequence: TGTGCCAGCAGTCCCCGACAGGGGAGTTTGGATTCACCCCTCCACTTT. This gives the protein CASSPRQGSLDSPLHF.

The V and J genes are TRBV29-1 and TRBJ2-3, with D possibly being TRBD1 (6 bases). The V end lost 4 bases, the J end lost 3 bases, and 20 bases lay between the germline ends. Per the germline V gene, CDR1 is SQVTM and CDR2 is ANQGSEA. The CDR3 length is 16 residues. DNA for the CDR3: TGCAGCGTTGGACAGAGGGTGGACAGAGGTACAGATACGCAGTATTTT. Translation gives CSVGQRVDRGTDTQYF.

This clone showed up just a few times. This CDR3 reads CASSQDYLPDNSYEQYF. The CDR3 bases are TGCGCCAGCAGCCAAGATTATCTACCGGACAACTCCTACGAGCAGTACTTC. The J gene is TRBJ2-7, the V gene TRBV4-1; possibly TRBD1 for D (5 bases). The V end lost 0 bases, the J end lost 0 bases, and 15 bases lay between the germline ends. The length of the CDR3 is 17 residues. Germline CDR1 and CDR2: MGHRA and YSYEKL.

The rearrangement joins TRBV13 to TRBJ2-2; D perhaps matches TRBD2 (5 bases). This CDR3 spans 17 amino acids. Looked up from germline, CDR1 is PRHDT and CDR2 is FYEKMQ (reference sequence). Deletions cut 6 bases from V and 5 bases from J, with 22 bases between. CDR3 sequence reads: CASRYRPGMMGTGELFF. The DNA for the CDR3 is TGTGCCAGCAGATATAGACCGGGAATGATGGGAACCGGGGAGCTGTTTTTT.

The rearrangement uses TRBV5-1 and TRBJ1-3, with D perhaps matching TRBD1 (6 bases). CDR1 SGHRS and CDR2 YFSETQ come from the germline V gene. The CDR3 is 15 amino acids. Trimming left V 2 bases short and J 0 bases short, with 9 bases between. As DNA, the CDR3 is TGCGCCAGCAGCTTTACCAGGGGCTCTGGAAACACCATATATTTT. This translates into CASSFTRGSGNTIYF.

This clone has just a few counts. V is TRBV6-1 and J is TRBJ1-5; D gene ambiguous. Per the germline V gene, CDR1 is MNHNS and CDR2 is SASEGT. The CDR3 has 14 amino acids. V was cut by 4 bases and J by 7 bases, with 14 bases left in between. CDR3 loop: CASSVWAVQQPQHF. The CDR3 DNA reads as TGTGCCAGCAGTGTTTGGGCAGTACAACAGCCCCAGCATTTT.

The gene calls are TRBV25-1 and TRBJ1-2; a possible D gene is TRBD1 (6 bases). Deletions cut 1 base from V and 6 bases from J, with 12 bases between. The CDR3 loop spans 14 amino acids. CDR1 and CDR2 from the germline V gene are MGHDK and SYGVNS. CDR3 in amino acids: CASSESGGADGYTF. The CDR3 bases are TGTGCCAGCAGTGAATCGGGGGGCGCGGATGGCTACACCTTC.

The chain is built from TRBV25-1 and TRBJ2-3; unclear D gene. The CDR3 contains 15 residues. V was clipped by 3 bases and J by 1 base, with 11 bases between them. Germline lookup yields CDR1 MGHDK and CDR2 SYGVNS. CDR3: CASSDFVVGTDTQYF. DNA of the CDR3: TGTGCCAGCAGTGATTTTGTAGTGGGCACAGATACGCAGTATTTT.

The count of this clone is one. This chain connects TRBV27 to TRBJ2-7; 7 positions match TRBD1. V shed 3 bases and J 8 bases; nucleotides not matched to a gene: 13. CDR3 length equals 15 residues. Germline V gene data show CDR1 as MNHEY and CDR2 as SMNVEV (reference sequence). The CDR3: CASSFTGAGGNKQYF. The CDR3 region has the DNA TGTGCCAGCAGTTTCACAGGGGCGGGTGGGAACAAGCAGTACTTC.